A selection of T cell receptor beta chains follows, all from one sample in a study of OX40 agonist ivuxolimab in advanced cancers. The repertoire was sequenced with immunoSEQ multiplex PCR; TCRdb's copy has only in-frame clones and lacks some. The table lists more than 65,000 clones, approximately 89% of them singletons. This specimen was CD4+ or CD8+ T cells sorted from blood, taken in a trial of the OX40 agonist ivuxolimab. The receptors stem from an adult with an advanced solid tumor such as melanoma, head and neck, liver or kidney cancer. Each CDR3 is given with its conserved first and last residue. The D gene is left open where the match is weak. Rows give clone size only sometimes, using once, few, many, or a class for an expanded clone.

DNA	CDR3	length	D	size	V	J
TGTGCCAGCAGTTACTCGAGGGGGTCCGAAAACACCATATATTTT	CASSYSRGSENTIYF	15	.	.	TRBV6-5	TRBJ1-3
TGTGCCAGCAGCACCGGGACTAGCGAGTACAATGAGCAGTTCTTC	CASSTGTSEYNEQFF	15	TRBD2	.	TRBV11-3	TRBJ2-1
TGTGCCAGCAGCCTACAAGAGACCCAGTACTTC	CASSLQETQYF	11	.	.	TRBV11-3	TRBJ2-5
TGCGCCAGCAGTGTAGCTAGCGGCACCTACGAGCAGTACTTC	CASSVASGTYEQYF	14	TRBD2	.	TRBV10-2	TRBJ2-7
TGTGCCAGCAGCTACCGGGGGGACAGACAGAACACTGAAGCTTTCTTT	CASSYRGDRQNTEAFF	16	TRBD1	.	TRBV7-8	TRBJ1-1
TGTGCCAGTAAGTCGCGCAGGCCCACAGATACGCAGTATTTT	CASKSRRPTDTQYF	14	.	.	TRBV19	TRBJ2-3
TGTGCCAGCAGTTACGTTAAACCGGACATGAACACTGAAGCTTTCTTT	CASSYVKPDMNTEAFF	16	.	.	TRBV6-5	TRBJ1-1
TGTGCCTGGAGCCTGACAGGGGGTAACACTGAAGCTTTCTTT	CAWSLTGGNTEAFF	14	TRBD1	.	TRBV30	TRBJ1-1
TGCGCCAGCAGTGAGCGCCGAGGATACACCGGGGAGCTGTTTTTT	CASSERRGYTGELFF	15	.	.	TRBV10-1	TRBJ2-2
TGCGCCAGCAGTCAACGGCAGTCCGGCTATGGCTACACCTTC	CASSQRQSGYGYTF	14	.	.	TRBV23-1	TRBJ1-2
TGCAGTGCCGAGGACTCTACGGCTAAGTATTTT	CSAEDSTAKYF	11	.	.	TRBV20-1	TRBJ2-3
TGTGCCAGCAGCTTAGGGACTAGCGGGAGTAGCGATACGCAGTATTTT	CASSLGTSGSSDTQYF	16	TRBD2	once	TRBV7-8	TRBJ2-3
TGTGCCAGCAGTATACAAAACACAGATACGCAGTATTTT	CASSIQNTDTQYF	13	.	.	TRBV11-3	TRBJ2-3
TGTGCCAGCAGCTTCTTCGGGTTGGGGACCGGGGAGCTGTTTTTT	CASSFFGLGTGELFF	15	.	.	TRBV7-2	TRBJ2-2
TGTGCCAGCACTACAGGGGATCAGCCCCAGCATTTT	CASTTGDQPQHF	12	TRBD1	.	TRBV6-6	TRBJ1-5